A selection of T cell receptor beta chains follows, all from one sample in a study of T cell responses to AZD1222 COVID-19 vaccine. The data were produced by immunoSEQ multiplex PCR, yet TCRdb's version contains in-frame clones alone and is incomplete. Of approximately 90,000 clones listed, 90% are singletons. This material consisted of peripheral blood, taken on day 0 of AZD1222 vaccination. All receptors derive from an adult in good health. CDR3s include the opening cysteine and the closing phenylalanine or tryptophan.

CDR3 length: 18
V gene: TRBV5-5
CDR3 protein: CASSLRTGATVVFTEAFF

CDR3 length: 13
V gene: TRBV5-5
CDR3 protein: CASFLSGNTEAFF

CDR3 length: 16
V gene: TRBV9
CDR3 protein: CASSVFFGASGGELFF

CDR3 length: 12
V gene: TRBV5-5
CDR3 protein: CASSLDGNTQYF

CDR3 length: 15
V gene: TRBV19
CDR3 protein: CASSIRDRGYTEAFF

CDR3 length: 15
V gene: TRBV7-2
CDR3 protein: CASSLGTGLGNEQFF

CDR3 length: 16
V gene: TRBV6-6
CDR3 protein: CASSYSDVGRTAGYTF

CDR3 length: 17
V gene: TRBV18
CDR3 protein: CASSSGTGGRWNTEAFF

CDR3 length: 13
V gene: TRBV4-3
CDR3 protein: CASRGDRGQGYTF

CDR3 length: 13
V gene: TRBV14
CDR3 protein: CASSPSINTEAFF

CDR3 length: 16
V gene: TRBV24-1
CDR3 protein: CATSDLTGVGANVLTF

CDR3 length: 18
V gene: TRBV5-6
CDR3 protein: CASSSFTPTGTGNGGYTF

CDR3 length: 11
V gene: TRBV27
CDR3 protein: CASSQNTEAFF

CDR3 length: 15
V gene: TRBV5-4
CDR3 protein: CASSYGQESNYGYTF

CDR3 length: 14
V gene: TRBV18
CDR3 protein: CASSPDRSSYEQYF

CDR3 length: 16
V gene: TRBV6-5
CDR3 protein: CASSYGGQGGLYGYTF

CDR3 length: 13
V gene: TRBV29-1
CDR3 protein: CSVYDRGPYEQYF

CDR3 length: 14
V gene: TRBV7-8
CDR3 protein: CASSSRDSPYEQYF

CDR3 length: 18
V gene: TRBV6-1
CDR3 protein: CASSAGQGWALVNTEAFF

CDR3 length: 14
V gene: TRBV19
CDR3 protein: CASSRTGQTYEQYF

CDR3 length: 20
V gene: TRBV14
CDR3 protein: CASSQVRASGGAFATDTQYF